This paragraph reports one T cell receptor beta chain. This CDR3 region has 13 residues. With 5 bases clipped from V and 7 bases from J, the junction kept 5 bases outside the gene matches. The germline V gene encodes CDR1 SGHTA and CDR2 FQGNSA. This sample stems from a study of spatial heterogeneity in lung cancer. Study overall: Just over 70 TRACERx patients with early, untreated non-small cell lung cancer donated samples. Compared with alpha-chain sequences, beta-chain sequences were consistently detected in greater numbers.

The library protocol tagged each TCR cDNA with a unique molecular identifier. TCRdb processed the 5' RACE reads anew with MiXCR; each CDR3 protein has one entry. The profile covers about 16,000 distinct CDR3 sequences, with 6.3% appearing a single time and roughly a quarter taken by the ten largest. Time point of the sample: blood at routine non-recurrence follow-up after resection. The rearrangement uses TRBV7-2 and TRBJ1-5; 7 nucleotides align to TRBD1. The receptor was derived from a male donor with early-stage non-small cell lung cancer. The material was PBMCs, obtained at follow-up. This chain's CDR3 is CASSPGGSQPQHF. CDR3 DNA sequence: TGTGCCAGCAGCCCAGGGGGGAGCCAGCCCCAGCATTTT.